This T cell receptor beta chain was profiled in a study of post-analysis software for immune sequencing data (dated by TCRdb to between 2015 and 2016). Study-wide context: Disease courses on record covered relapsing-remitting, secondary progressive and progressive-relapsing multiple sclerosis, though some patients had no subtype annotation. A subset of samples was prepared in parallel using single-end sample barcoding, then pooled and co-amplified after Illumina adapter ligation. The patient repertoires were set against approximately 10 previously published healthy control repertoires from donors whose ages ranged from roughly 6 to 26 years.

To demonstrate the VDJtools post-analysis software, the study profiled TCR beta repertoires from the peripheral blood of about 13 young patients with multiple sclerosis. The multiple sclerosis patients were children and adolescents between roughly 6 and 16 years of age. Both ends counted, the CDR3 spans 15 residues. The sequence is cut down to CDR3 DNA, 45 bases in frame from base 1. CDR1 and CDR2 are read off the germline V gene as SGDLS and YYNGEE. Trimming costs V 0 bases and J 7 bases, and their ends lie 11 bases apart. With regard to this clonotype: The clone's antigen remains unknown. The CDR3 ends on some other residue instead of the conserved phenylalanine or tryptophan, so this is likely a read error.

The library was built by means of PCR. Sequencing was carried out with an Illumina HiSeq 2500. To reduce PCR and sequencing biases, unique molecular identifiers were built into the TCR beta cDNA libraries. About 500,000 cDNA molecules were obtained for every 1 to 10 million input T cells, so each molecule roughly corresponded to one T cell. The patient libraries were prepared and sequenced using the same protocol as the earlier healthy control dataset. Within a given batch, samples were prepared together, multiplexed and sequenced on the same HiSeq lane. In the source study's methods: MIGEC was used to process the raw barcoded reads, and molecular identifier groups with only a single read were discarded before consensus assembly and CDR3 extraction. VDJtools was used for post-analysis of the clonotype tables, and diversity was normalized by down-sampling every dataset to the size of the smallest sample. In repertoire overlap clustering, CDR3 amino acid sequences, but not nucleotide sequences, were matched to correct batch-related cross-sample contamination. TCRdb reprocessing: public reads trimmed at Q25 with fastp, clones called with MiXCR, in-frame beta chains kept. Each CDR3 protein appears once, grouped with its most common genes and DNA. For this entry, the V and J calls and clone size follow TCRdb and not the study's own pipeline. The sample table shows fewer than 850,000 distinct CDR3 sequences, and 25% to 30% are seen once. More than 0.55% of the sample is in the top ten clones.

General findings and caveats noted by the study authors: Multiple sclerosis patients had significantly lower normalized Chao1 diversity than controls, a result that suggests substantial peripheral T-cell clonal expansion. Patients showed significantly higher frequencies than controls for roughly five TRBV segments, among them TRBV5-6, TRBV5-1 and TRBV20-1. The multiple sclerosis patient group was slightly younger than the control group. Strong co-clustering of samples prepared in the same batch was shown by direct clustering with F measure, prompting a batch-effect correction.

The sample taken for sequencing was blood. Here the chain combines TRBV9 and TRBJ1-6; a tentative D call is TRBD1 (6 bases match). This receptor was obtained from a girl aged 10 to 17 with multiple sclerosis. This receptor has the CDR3 CASSVAQGTNSPLHL. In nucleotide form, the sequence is TGTGCCAGCAGCGTAGCTCAGGGGACGAATTCACCCCTCCACTTA.